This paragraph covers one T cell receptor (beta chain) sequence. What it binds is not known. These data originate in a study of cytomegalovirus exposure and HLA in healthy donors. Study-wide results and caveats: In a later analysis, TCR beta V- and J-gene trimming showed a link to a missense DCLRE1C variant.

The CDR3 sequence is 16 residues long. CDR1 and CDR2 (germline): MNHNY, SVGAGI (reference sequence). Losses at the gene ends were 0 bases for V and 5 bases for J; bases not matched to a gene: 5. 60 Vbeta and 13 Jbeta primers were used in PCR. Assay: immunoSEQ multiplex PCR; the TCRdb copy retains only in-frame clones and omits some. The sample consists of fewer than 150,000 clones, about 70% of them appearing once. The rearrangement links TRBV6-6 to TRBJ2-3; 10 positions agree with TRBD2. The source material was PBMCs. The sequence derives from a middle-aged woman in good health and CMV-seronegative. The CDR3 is CASSYSLAGVGDTQYF. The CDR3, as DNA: TGTGCCAGCAGTTACTCGCTAGCGGGAGTAGGAGATACGCAGTATTTT.